This T cell receptor beta chain appears in the sequencing data of a study of T cells in Graves' hyperthyroidism and ophthalmopathy. Trimming took off 7 bases at V and 1 base at J, with 12 bases between the two ends. The CDR3 sequence is 14 residues long. The germline V gene encodes CDR1 MNHEY and CDR2 SMNVEV (reference sequence). Amplification of TCR beta CDR3 regions was performed using RNA transcripts as template. Initially, a first-round RT-PCR of the TCR CDR3 employed the HTBI primer set. TCRdb re-called the multiplex PCR reads with MiXCR, one entry per CDR3 protein. The profile covers more than 500,000 distinct CDR3 sequences, with about 15% appearing a single time and over 11% taken by the ten largest.

The rearrangement links TRBV27 to TRBJ2-3; D may be TRBD2 (7 bases). The sequence derives from a woman between 35 and 50 years old with Graves' hyperthyroidism. Sequenced input: blood. CDR3 sequence (DNA): TGTGCCAGCATGGCGGGGGCAGGCACAGATACGCAGTATTTT. Amino acids: CASMAGAGTDTQYF.